These 27 T cell receptor beta chains were sequenced from one sample in a study of post-analysis software for immune sequencing data. Regarding the study as a whole: TRBV segments more frequent in patients than in controls numbered five and included TRBV5-6, TRBV5-1 and TRBV20-1.

Unique molecular identifiers were present in the TCR beta cDNA libraries. TCRdb itself ran the PCR reads through MiXCR, one entry per CDR3 protein. This sample has hundreds of thousands of distinct CDR3 sequences, with around 27% found just once. Their recognized antigens are unknown. The specimen was blood. All receptors come from a girl aged 5 to 17 with multiple sclerosis.

The sample holds a few counts of this clonotype. The V gene is TRBV6-5, the J gene TRBJ1-1; possible D gene TRBD1, 5 bases. Trimming removed 5 bases at V and 6 bases at J, with 19 bases between. This CDR3 has 15 residues. Germline lookup yields CDR1 MNHEY and CDR2 SVGAGI. The CDR3 sequence: CASSTYLGRTPEAFF. CDR3 DNA sequence: TGTGCCAGCAGTACGTACCTGGGGCGTACCCCTGAAGCTTTCTTT.

This clonotype was counted a few times. The gene calls are TRBV7-2 and TRBJ2-5, with D unclear. The CDR3 runs to 14 residues. Per germline, CDR1 SGHTA and CDR2 FQGNSA. V lost 5 bases to trimming and J lost 0 bases, with 10 bases between them. CDR3 nucleotide sequence: TGTGCCAGCAGCCTAGAAATCAACCAAGAGACCCAGTACTTC. It translates to CASSLEINQETQYF.

This clonotype was seen a few times. J is TRBJ1-2 and V is TRBV5-1, with D possibly being TRBD1 (6 bases). The CDR3 totals 15 residues. Trimming took off 2 bases at V and 6 bases at J, with 17 bases between the two ends. Germline V gene data show CDR1 as SGHRS and CDR2 as YFSETQ. The CDR3 reads CASSFRDTEKDGYTF. CDR3 bases: TGCGCCAGCAGCTTCCGGGACACCGAAAAGGATGGCTACACCTTC.

This chain joins TRBV28 and TRBJ1-3; D unclear. Between the trimmed V and J ends, which lost 7 bases and 0 bases, there was a span of 10 bases. The CDR3 has 14 residues. Germline-derived CDR1 and CDR2 are MDHEN and SYDVKM. CDR3 sequence: CASTDPNSGNTIYF. In nucleotides, the CDR3 is TGTGCCAGCACAGATCCCAACTCTGGAAACACCATATATTTT.

This clonotype was observed a handful of times. The chain combines TRBV3-1 with TRBJ1-2, with D unresolved. The V end was cut by 3 bases, the J end by 4 bases, with 6 bases between. Germline loops: CDR1 LGHDT, CDR2 YNNKEL (reference sequence). This CDR3 region has 12 residues. The CDR3 DNA follows: TGTGCCAGCAGCCAGCTGCCCTATGGCTACACCTTC. This translates into CASSQLPYGYTF.

The DNA of the CDR3 is TGTGCCAGCAGCTATTTTCCTAGCGGAACTTACCTGAACACAGATACGCAGTATTTT. It translates to CASSYFPSGTYLNTDTQYF. The gene calls are TRBV6-5 and TRBJ2-3, with 7 nucleotides matching TRBD2. Germline CDR1 reads MNHEY; CDR2 reads SVGAGI. CDR3 length: 19 amino acids. The trim removed 6 bases at V and 2 bases at J, leaving 20 bases unmatched.

This clonotype was picked up a small number of times. This chain connects TRBV29-1 to TRBJ1-3; 9 bases fit TRBD1. The length of the CDR3 is 18 residues. The trim removed 6 bases at V and 0 bases at J, leaving 15 bases unmatched. Germline assignment: CDR1 SQVTM and CDR2 ANQGSEA. The CDR3 loop reads CSVASGTGTPNSGNTIYF. As DNA, the CDR3 is TGCAGCGTCGCATCCGGGACAGGGACTCCCAACTCTGGAAACACCATATATTTT.

This clonotype was found a few times. The chain uses TRBV4-3 and TRBJ2-3; 7 bases are a match to TRBD2. V gave up 4 bases and J gave up 2 bases; unmatched junction bases: 6. The CDR3 is 15 residues long. Germline CDR1 LGHNA, CDR2 YSLEER. The CDR3 DNA reads TGCGCCAGCAGCCCGATCCGGGAGGTCACAGATACGCAGTATTTT. It codes for CASSPIREVTDTQYF.

A remark on this clonotype: Germline is not matched at one junction end, which may reflect a read error. This rearrangement joins TRBV12-3 or TRBV12-4 to TRBJ1-2, with D hard to call. The CDR3 is 12 residues long. CDR3 sequence: CAGSLFPQGYTF. CDR3 DNA sequence: TGTGCCGGCAGCCTTTTTCCCCAAGGCTACACCTTC.

This clonotype was counted only a few times. The chain employs TRBV16 and TRBJ2-1; TRBD2 aligns across 8 bases. The germline gives CDR1 KGHSY, CDR2 FQNENV. This CDR3 has 14 residues. After removal of 7 bases from V and 4 bases from J, the junction contained 6 bases not matched to a gene. CDR3 DNA: TGTGCCAGCACCTGGACTAGCAGTTACAATGAGCAGTTCTTC. It codes for CASTWTSSYNEQFF.

To note about this clonotype: The conserved closing phenylalanine or tryptophan is absent in this CDR3, likely reflecting a read error. The genes are TRBV6-4 and TRBJ2-6; D might be TRBD2 (5 bases). V lost 4 bases and J 0 bases, leaving 13 bases between the germline ends. The CDR3 spans 17 residues. CDR1 is MRHNA, CDR2 SNTAGT, per germline. DNA for the CDR3: TGTGCCAGCAGTGCTTCCCAACGGGGCTCTGGGGCCAACGTCCTGACTTGC. Residues: CASSASQRGSGANVLTC.

This clonotype was observed at least ten times. The chain's CDR3 is CSVGDDQPQHF. In DNA, the CDR3 is TGCAGCGTTGGGGACGATCAGCCCCAGCATTTT. The chain employs TRBV29-1 and TRBJ1-5, with D possibly matching TRBD1 (5 bases). Germline V gene data show CDR1 as SQVTM and CDR2 as ANQGSEA. The CDR3 length is 11 residues. The V and J ends lost 4 bases and 5 bases respectively, with 6 bases between them.

The rearrangement uses TRBV4-3 and TRBJ2-5; D tentatively fits TRBD1 or TRBD2 (5 bases each). Trimming took 1 base from V and 7 from J, leaving 19 bases between them. The length of the CDR3 is 16 residues. The germline CDR1 and CDR2 sequences are LGHNA and YSLEER. The chain's CDR3 is CASSQAFGAYGGTQYF. In nucleotides, the CDR3 is TGCGCCAGCAGCCAAGCCTTCGGGGCGTACGGCGGGACCCAGTACTTC.

This clonotype was seen ten or more times. The chain is built from TRBV5-1 and TRBJ2-5, with 9 bases fitting TRBD1. The J call could be wrong; TRBJ2-7 is a better fit for the DNA end. This CDR3 region has 14 residues. Germline lookup yields CDR1 SGHRS and CDR2 YFSETQ. The CDR3 DNA reads as TGCGCCAGCAGCTCCGGGACAGGGTTCCACGAGCAGTACTTC. This codes for CASSSGTGFHEQYF.

The chain couples TRBV28 to TRBJ2-3; 7 bases align to TRBD1. V was clipped by 6 bases and J by 2 bases; unmatched bases: 8. There are 15 residues in the CDR3. Per the germline V gene, CDR1 is MDHEN and CDR2 is SYDVKM. The CDR3 coding sequence is TGTGCCAGCAGCGTTAGAGGGACAGACACAGATACGCAGTATTTT. Protein sequence: CASSVRGTDTDTQYF.

This clonotype was counted ten times or more. The chain recombines TRBV20-1 with TRBJ2-3; D ambiguous. Germline lookup yields CDR1 DFQATT and CDR2 SNEGSKA (reference sequence). Trimming pared 6 bases from V and 2 bases from J, leaving 12 bases between. This CDR3 is built from 13 residues. The CDR3 region has the DNA TGCAGTGCCGAGACGGTGGTCACAGATACGCAGTATTTT. This gives the protein CSAETVVTDTQYF.

This clonotype was seen a few times. The chain uses TRBV12-3 or TRBV12-4 and TRBJ1-2, with TRBD1 identical over 8 bases. This CDR3 comprises 14 residues. The V and J ends lost 6 bases and 8 bases, in that order; junction bases with no gene match: 11. This CDR3 reads CASSPSPGGLGYTF. The CDR3 DNA reads as TGTGCCAGCAGCCCCTCCCCAGGGGGCTTAGGCTACACCTTC.

This clonotype appeared a few times. The chain carries TRBV29-1 and TRBJ1-2; D unclear. This CDR3 region has 14 residues. Trimming pared 4 bases from V and 6 bases from J, leaving 18 bases between. The germline V gene has CDR1 SQVTM and CDR2 ANQGSEA. DNA of the CDR3: TGCAGCGTTGGGCAGCGTCTGTCCGGTGATGGCTACACCTTC. It yields the protein CSVGQRLSGDGYTF.

The chain links TRBV3-1 to TRBJ2-3; a possible D gene is TRBD2 (6 bases). The CDR3 consists of 20 residues. Trimming pared 5 bases from V and 6 bases from J, leaving 33 bases between. The V gene's germline CDR1 is LGHDT and CDR2 YNNKEL (reference sequence). The DNA for the CDR3 is TGTGCCAGCAGCGTCCAAACCTTGGGATCCATGCTAGCGCGGGCGGATACGCAGTATTTT. It specifies CASSVQTLGSMLARADTQYF.

This clonotype has just a few counts. The rearrangement links TRBV5-1 to TRBJ1-1, with 7 bases matching TRBD1. This CDR3 has 15 amino acids. Trimming at V came to 4 bases and at J to 1 base, leaving 7 bases not matched to a gene. Germline CDR1 and CDR2: SGHRS and YFSETQ. The CDR3: CASSATGAANTEAFF. For the CDR3, the DNA is TGCGCCAGCAGCGCAACAGGGGCCGCGAACACTGAAGCTTTCTTT.

The chain employs TRBV4-1 and TRBJ1-4; D possibly corresponds to TRBD1 (6 bases). This CDR3 has 16 residues. The V and J ends lost 6 bases and 5 bases respectively, with 19 bases between them. CDR1 is MGHRA, CDR2 YSYEKL, per germline. CDR3: CASRYPAGTQNEKLFF. CDR3 DNA sequence: TGCGCCAGCAGATACCCGGCCGGGACACAGAATGAAAAACTGTTTTTT.

V gene TRBV7-2 combines with J gene TRBJ2-1; D possibly matches TRBD1 or TRBD2 (5 bases each). Trimming shortened V by 5 bases and J by 2 bases, and 10 bases separated the two germline ends. Germline V gene lookup returns CDR1 SGHTA and CDR2 FQGNSA. The CDR3 is 14 residues long. The CDR3 DNA is TGTGCCAGCAGCGGGGGTACCACCTACAATGAGCAGTTCTTC. Protein: CASSGGTTYNEQFF.

This chain joins TRBV10-3 and TRBJ1-1, with no clear D. V was cut by 10 bases and J by 1 base, with 13 bases left in between. CDR3 length: 13 residues. Looked up from germline, CDR1 is ENHRY and CDR2 is SYGVKD. The CDR3 loop reads CATLREGNTEAFF. The DNA of the CDR3 is TGTGCCACCTTGAGGGAGGGGAACACTGAAGCTTTCTTT.

The rearrangement links TRBV11-2 to TRBJ2-1; D is unresolved. CDR3 length: 13 residues. V lost 5 bases to trimming and J lost 5 bases, with 10 bases between them. Germline assignment: CDR1 SGHAT and CDR2 FQNNGV. CDR3 bases: TGTGCCAGCAGCCGAGTTTTAGACAATGAGCAGTTCTTC. Translating gives CASSRVLDNEQFF.

This chain links TRBV19 with TRBJ2-2; D possibly corresponds to TRBD2 (6 bases). Per the germline V gene, CDR1 is LNHDA and CDR2 is SQIVND (reference sequence). There are 14 residues in the CDR3. Deletions cut 4 bases from V and 1 base from J, with 7 bases between. CDR3 sequence reads: CASSSSGNTGELFF. The CDR3 DNA follows: TGTGCCAGTAGTAGTAGCGGGAACACCGGGGAGCTGTTTTTT.

DNA of the CDR3: TGTGCCAGCAAGAAACAGGGGTGGTCCTACAATGAGCAGTTCTTC. Its translation is CASKKQGWSYNEQFF. The V and J genes are TRBV28 and TRBJ2-1, with 7 nucleotides matching TRBD1. Per the germline V gene, CDR1 is MDHEN and CDR2 is SYDVKM. The V gene end was trimmed by 7 bases and the J gene end by 1 base; junction bases not matched to a gene: 7. This CDR3 is built from 15 residues. The whole variable domain, filled in from reference TRBV28 and TRBJ2-1, reads DVKVTQSSRYLVKRTGEKVFLECVQDMDHENMFWYRQDPGLGLRLIYFSYDVKMKEKGDIPEGYSVSREKKERFSLILESASTNQTSMYLCASKKQGWSYNEQFFGPGTRLTVL.

A word on this clonotype: A clone one base away is much larger, so this may be a read error. The V gene is TRBV20-1, the J gene TRBJ2-3; 7 positions agree with TRBD2. This CDR3 comprises 14 residues. Germline assignment: CDR1 DFQATT and CDR2 SNEGSKA (reference sequence). The CDR3 nucleotides are TGCAATGCTCCGACTAGCTGGAGCACAGATACGCAGTATTTT. This sequence encodes CNAPTSWSTDTQYF.